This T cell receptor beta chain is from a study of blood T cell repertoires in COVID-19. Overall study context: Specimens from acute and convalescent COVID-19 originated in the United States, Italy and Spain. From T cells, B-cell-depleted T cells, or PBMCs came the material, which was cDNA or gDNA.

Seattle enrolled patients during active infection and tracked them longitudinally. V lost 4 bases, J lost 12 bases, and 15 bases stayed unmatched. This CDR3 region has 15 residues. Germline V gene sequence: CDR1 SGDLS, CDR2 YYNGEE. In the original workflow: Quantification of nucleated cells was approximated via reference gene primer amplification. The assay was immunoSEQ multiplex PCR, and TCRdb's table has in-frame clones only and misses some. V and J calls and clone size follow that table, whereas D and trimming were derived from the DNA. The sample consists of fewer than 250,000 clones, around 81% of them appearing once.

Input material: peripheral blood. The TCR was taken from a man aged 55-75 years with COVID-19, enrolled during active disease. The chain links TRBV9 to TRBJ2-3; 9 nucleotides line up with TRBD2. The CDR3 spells CASSTRSVLAGIQYF. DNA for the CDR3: TGTGCCAGCAGCACCAGATCCGTGCTAGCGGGGATTCAGTATTTT.